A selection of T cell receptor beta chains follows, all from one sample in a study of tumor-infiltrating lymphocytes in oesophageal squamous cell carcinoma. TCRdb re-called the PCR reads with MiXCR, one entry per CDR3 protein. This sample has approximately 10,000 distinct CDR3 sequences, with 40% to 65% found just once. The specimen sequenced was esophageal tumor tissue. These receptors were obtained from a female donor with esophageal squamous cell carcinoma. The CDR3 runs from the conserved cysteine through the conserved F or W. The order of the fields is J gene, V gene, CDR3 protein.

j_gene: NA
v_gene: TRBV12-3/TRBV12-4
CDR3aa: CASTQNGRDEQFF

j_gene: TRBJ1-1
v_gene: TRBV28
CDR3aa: CASSLMDRFTEAFF

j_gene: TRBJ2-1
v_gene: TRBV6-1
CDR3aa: CASSYKLAGEQLF

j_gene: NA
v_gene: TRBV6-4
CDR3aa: CASSDSTGGPVEQFF

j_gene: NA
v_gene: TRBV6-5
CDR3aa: CASSYVSGYQETQYF

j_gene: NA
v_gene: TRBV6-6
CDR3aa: CASSYSILSDTQYF

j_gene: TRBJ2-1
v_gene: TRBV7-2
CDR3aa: CASSSGPFNEQFF

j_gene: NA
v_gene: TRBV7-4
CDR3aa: CASSLAGTGYEQYF

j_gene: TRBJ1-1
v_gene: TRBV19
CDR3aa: CASSIGVGTLNTEAFF

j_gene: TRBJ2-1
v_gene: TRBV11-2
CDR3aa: CASSSRLAGAYNEQFF

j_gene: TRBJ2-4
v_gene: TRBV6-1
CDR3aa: CASSEHIAGANNEQYF

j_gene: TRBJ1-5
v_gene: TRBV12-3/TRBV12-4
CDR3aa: CASSLAAAAGQPQHF

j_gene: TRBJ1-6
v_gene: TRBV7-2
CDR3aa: CASSLYSPLHF

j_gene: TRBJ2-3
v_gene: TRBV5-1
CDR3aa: CASSLDVGTDTQYF

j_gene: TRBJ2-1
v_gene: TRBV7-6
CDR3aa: CASSGRQGRYNEQFF

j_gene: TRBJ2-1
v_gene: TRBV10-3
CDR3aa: CAISRTSGGDLYF

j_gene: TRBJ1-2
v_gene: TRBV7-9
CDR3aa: CASSLKGNYGYTF

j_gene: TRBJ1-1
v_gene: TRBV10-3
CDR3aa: CAIRGRDTEAFF

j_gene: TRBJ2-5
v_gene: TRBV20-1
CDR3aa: CSARGEAGETQYF

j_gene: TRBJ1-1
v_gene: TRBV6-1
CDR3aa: CASSDTRTVLMNTEAFF

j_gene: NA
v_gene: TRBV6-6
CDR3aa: CASILGQNYYEQYF

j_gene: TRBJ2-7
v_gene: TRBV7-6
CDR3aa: CASSFSREFYAQYF

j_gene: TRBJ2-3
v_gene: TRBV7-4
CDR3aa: CASSSQLAGTDTQYF

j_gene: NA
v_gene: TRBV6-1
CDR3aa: CASSFGGLSYEQFF